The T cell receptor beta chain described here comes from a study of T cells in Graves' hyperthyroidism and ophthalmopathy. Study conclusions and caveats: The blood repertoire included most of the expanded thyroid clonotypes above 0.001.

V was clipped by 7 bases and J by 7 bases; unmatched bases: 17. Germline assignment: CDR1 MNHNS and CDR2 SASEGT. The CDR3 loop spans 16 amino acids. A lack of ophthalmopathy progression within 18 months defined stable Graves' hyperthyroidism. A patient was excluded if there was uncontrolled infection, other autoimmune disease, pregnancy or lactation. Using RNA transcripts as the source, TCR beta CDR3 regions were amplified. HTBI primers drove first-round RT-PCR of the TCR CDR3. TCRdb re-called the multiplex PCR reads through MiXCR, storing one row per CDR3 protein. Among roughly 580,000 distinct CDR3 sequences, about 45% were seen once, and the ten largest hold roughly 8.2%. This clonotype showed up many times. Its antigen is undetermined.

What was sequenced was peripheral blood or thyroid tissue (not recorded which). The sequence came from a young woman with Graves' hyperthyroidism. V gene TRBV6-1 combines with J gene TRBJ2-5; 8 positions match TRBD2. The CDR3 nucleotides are TGTGCCAGCATCCCTCGCGGGAGCGGGAGTTGGGGGACCCAGTACTTC. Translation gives CASIPRGSGSWGTQYF.